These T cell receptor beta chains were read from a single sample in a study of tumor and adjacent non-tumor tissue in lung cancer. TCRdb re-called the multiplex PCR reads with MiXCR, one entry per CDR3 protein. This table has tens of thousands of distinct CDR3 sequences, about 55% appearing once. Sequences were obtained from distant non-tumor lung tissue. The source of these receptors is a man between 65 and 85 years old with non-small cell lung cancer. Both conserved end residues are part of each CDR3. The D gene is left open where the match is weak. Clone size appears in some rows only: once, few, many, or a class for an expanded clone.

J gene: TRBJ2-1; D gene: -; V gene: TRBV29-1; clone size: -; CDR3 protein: CSVEDRGGGRPNEQSF; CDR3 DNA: TGCAGCGTTGAAGATAGGGGGGGAGGGCGTCCAAATGAGCAGTCCTTC
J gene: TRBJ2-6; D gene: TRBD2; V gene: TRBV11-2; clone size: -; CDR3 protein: CASSSRGGSSGTNVLTF; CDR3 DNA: TGTGCTAGTAGCTCCCGGGGGGGTAGCTCTGGGACCAACGTCCTGACTTTC
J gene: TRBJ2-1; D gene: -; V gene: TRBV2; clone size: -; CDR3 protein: CASRDSGRDEQFF; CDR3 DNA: TGTGCCAGCAGGGACAGTGGAAGGGATGAGCAGTTCTTC
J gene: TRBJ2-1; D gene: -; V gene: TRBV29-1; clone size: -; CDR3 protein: CSLRGNYNENFF; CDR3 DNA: TGCAGCCTCCGAGGAAACTACAATGAGAACTTCTTC
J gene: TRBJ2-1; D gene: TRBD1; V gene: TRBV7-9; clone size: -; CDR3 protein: CASSPPRTGSYNERFF; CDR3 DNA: TGTGCCAGCAGCCCTCCCCGGACAGGCTCCTACAACGAGCGGTTCTTC
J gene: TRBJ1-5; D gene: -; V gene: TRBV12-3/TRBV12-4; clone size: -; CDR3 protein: CASSDRTNQPQHF; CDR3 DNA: TGTGCCAGTTCAGACAGGACAAATCAGCCCCAGCATTTT
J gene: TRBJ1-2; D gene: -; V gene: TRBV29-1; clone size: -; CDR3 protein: CSVQPRGTYGHIF; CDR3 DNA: TGCAGCGTTCAGCCCAGGGGCACATATGGCCACATCTTC
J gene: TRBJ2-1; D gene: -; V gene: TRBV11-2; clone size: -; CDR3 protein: CASSLPTAGTVDEQFF; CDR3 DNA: TGTGCCAGCAGCCTACCGACGGCGGGAACGGTCGATGAGCAGTTCTTC
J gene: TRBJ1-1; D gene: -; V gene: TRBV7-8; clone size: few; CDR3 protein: CASSRTSVSNTEAFF; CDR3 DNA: TGTGCCAGCAGCAGAACCAGCGTCAGCAACACTGAAGCTTTCTTT
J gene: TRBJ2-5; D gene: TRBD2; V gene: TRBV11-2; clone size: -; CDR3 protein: CASSLGRGDLTTQYF; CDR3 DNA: TGTGCCAGCAGCTTAGGCCGGGGGGATTTAACGACCCAGTACTTC
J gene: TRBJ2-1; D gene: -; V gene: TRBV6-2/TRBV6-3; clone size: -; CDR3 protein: CTSTYGTGLLGNGQFF; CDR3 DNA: TGTACAAGCACCTACGGCACGGGCTTACTTGGCAATGGGCAGTTCTTC
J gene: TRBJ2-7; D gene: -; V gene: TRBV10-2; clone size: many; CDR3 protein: CASSENSGPYEQYF; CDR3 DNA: TGCGCCAGCAGTGAGAATAGCGGCCCCTACGAGCAGTACTTC
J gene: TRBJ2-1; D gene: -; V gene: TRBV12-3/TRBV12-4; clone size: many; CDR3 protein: CASSPGGFYNEQFF; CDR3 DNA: TGTGCCAGCAGCCCTGGAGGATTCTACAATGAGCAGTTCTTC
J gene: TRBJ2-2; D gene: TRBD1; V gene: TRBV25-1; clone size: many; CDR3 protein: CASSESGTGVTGELFF; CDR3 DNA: TGTGCCAGCAGTGAATCCGGGACAGGGGTAACCGGGGAGCTGTTTTTT
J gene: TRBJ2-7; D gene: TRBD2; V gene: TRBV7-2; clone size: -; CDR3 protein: CTSSLAGGYEQYF; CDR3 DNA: TGTACCAGCAGCTTAGCGGGGGGGTACGAGCAGTACTTC
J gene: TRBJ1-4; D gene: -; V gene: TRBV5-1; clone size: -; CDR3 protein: CASSFDKKLFF; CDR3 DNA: TGCGCCAGTAGCTTCGATAAAAAACTGTTTTTT
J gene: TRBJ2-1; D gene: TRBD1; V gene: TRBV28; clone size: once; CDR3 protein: CVSTGAYEQFF; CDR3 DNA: TGTGTCAGTACAGGGGCCTACGAGCAGTTCTTC
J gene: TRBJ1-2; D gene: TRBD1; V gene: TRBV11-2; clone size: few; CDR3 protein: CASSVDRGLGGYTF; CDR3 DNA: TGTGCCAGCAGCGTTGACAGGGGATTAGGTGGCTACACCTTC
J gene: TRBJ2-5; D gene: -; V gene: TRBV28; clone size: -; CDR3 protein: CASCFRPTQETQYF; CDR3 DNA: TGTGCCAGTTGTTTTCGGCCGACTCAAGAGACCCAGTACTTC
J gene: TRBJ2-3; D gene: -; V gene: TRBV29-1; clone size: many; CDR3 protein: CSVASSSDTQYF; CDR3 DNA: TGCAGCGTCGCTTCTAGCTCAGATACGCAGTATTTT
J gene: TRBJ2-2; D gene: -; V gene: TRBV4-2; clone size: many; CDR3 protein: CASSQARSTGELFF; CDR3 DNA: TGTGCCAGCAGCCAAGCTCGGAGCACCGGGGAGCTGTTTTTT
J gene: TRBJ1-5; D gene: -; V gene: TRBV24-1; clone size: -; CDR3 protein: CATSDPFSNQPQHF; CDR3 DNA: TGTGCCACCAGTGATCCTTTTAGCAATCAGCCCCAGCATTTT
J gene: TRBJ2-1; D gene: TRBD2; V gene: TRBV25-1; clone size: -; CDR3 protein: CAGSPRTSGRLASSYNEQLF; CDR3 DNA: TGTGCCGGCAGTCCCCGGACTAGCGGGAGGCTCGCGAGCTCCTACAATGAGCAGCTCTTC
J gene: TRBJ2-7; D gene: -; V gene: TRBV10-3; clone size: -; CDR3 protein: CAISGAGMVYEQYF; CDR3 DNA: TGTGCCATTAGTGGGGCAGGGATGGTCTACGAACAGTACTTC
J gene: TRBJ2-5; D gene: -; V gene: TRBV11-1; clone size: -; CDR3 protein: CASSGSRGEIDQGTQYF; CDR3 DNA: TGTGCCAGCAGCGGATCAAGAGGCGAAATCGACCAAGGGACCCAGTACTTC
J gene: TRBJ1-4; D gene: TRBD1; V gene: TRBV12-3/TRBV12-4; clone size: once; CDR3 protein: CASSRGQSNVKLFF; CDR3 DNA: TGTGCCAGCAGTAGGGGACAGAGTAATGTAAAACTGTTTTTT
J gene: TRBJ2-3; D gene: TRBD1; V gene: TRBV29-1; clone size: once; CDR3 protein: CSERQGVSIRGLIGTDTQYF; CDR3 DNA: TGCAGCGAGAGACAGGGAGTGAGCATAAGAGGTTTGATCGGAACAGATACGCAGTATTTT
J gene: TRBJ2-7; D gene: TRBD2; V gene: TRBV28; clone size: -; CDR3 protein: CASSLMGLAGYDEQYF; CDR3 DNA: TGTGCCAGCAGTTTAATGGGACTAGCGGGCTACGATGAGCAGTACTTC
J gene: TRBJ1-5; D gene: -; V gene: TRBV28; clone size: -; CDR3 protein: CASRPGGNQPQHF; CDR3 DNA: TGTGCCAGCAGACCCGGGGGCAATCAACCCCAGCATTTT
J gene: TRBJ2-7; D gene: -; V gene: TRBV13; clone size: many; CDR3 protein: CASSSQGYEQYF; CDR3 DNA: TGTGCCAGCAGCTCCCAGGGGTACGAGCAGTACTTC
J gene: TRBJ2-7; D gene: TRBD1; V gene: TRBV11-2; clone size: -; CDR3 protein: CASSLRPPGQDSYEQYF; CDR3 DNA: TGTGCCAGCAGTTTACGTCCCCCGGGACAGGACTCCTACGAGCAGTACTTC
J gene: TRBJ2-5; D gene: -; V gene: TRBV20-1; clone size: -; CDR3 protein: CSADDRWLRTQYF; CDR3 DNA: TGCAGTGCTGATGACAGGTGGTTGAGGACCCAGTACTTC